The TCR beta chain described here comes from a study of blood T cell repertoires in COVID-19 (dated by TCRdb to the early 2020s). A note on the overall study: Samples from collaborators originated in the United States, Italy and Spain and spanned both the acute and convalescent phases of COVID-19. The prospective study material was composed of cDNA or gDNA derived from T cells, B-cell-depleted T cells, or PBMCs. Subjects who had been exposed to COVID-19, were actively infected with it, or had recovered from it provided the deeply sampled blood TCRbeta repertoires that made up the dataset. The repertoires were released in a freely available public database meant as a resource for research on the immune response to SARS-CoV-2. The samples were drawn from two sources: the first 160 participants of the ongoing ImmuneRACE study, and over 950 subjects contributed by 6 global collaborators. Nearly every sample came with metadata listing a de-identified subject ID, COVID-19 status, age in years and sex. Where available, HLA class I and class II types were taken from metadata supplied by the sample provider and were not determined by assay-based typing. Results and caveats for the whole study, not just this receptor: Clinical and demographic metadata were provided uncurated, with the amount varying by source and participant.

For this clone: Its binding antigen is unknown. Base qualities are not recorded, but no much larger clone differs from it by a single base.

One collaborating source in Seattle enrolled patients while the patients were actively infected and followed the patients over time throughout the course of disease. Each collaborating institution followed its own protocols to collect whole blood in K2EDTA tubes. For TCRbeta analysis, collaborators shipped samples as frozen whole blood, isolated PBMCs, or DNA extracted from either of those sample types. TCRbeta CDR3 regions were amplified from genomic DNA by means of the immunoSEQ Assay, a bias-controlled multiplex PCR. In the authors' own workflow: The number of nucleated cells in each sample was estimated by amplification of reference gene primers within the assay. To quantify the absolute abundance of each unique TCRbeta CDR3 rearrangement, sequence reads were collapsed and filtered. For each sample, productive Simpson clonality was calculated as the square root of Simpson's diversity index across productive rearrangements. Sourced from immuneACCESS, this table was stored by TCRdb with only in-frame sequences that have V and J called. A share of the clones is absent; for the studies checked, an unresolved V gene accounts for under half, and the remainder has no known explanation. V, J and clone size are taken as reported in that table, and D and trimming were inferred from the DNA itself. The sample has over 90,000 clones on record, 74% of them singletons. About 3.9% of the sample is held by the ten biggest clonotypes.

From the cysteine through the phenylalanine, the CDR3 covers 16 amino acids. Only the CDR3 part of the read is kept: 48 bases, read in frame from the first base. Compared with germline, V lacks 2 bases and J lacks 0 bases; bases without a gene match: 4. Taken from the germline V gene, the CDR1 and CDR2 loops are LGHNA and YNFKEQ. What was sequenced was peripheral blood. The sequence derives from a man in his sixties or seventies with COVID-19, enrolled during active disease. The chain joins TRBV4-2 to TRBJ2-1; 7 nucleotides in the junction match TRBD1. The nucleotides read TGTGCCAGCAGCCAATCAGGGGGTAGCTCCTACAATGAGCAGTTCTTC. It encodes CASSQSGGSSYNEQFF.